The rows below give T cell receptor beta chains drawn from one sample of a study of shared clonotypes between healthy human individuals. Some clones are missing from TCRdb's copy, which holds only in-frame ones; the method was immunoSEQ multiplex PCR. Among some 2,500,000 clones, 80% to 95% were seen once, and the ten largest hold more than 0.35%. Material: naive CD4+ T cells from PBMCs. The source is a man aged 18 to 29 in good health. Some clones in this sample may be carry-over from other donors' samples. Each CDR3 is given with its conserved first and last residue. The D gene is left open where the match is weak. Clone size is not always given. Where it is, it says once, few, many or a class for expanded clones.

D | J | size | length | V | DNA | CDR3
TRBD1 | TRBJ1-4 | - | 13 | TRBV11-1 | TGTGCCAGCAGCCTCAGGGACAGGGAAAAACTGTTTTTT | CASSLRDREKLFF
TRBD1 | TRBJ2-7 | - | 19 | TRBV5-1 | TGCGCCAGCAGCTTTTCCCCTTATTGGTCCCGACAGGGGGCTGGCGAGCAGTACTTC | CASSFSPYWSRQGAGEQYF
- | TRBJ2-1 | - | 13 | TRBV28 | TGTGCCAGCAGTCTCATCCTAACCTTCGAGCAGTTCTTC | CASSLILTFEQFF
TRBD1 | TRBJ1-4 | - | 17 | TRBV14 | TGTGCCAGCAGCCAGGCGCTGGGACAGGTGGGGAATGAAAAACTGTTTTTT | CASSQALGQVGNEKLFF
- | TRBJ2-6 | - | 15 | TRBV4-2 | TGTGCCAGCAGCCTCAGCTTGACAGGGGCCAACGTCCTGACTTTC | CASSLSLTGANVLTF
- | TRBJ2-2 | - | 16 | TRBV7-3 | TGTGCCAGCAGCTCCTCGGGACAATCGAACACCGGGGAGCTGTTTTTT | CASSSSGQSNTGELFF
- | TRBJ1-5 | - | 15 | TRBV2 | TGTGCCAGCAGTGTCGAACAGGATAGCAATCAGCCCCAGCATTTT | CASSVEQDSNQPQHF
- | TRBJ1-4 | - | 13 | TRBV5-1 | TGCGCCAGCTCCGACAAGTCTAATGAAAAACTGTTTTTT | CASSDKSNEKLFF
- | TRBJ1-1 | once | 14 | TRBV5-4 | TGTGCCAGCAGCTTGGACGGATGGAACACTGAAGCTTTCTTT | CASSLDGWNTEAFF
- | TRBJ2-5 | - | 15 | TRBV5-1 | TGCGCCAGCAGCTCGGGATCCGGGAGCCGGGAGACCCAGTACTTC | CASSSGSGSRETQYF
- | TRBJ2-5 | once | 13 | TRBV6-1 | TGTGCCAGCACCCCAAGGGGAGGAGAGACCCAGTACTTC | CASTPRGGETQYF
TRBD1 | TRBJ1-2 | - | 14 | TRBV25-1 | TGTGCCAGCAGTGCGGACAGGGTCGGCTATGGCTACACCTTC | CASSADRVGYGYTF
- | TRBJ1-1 | - | 15 | TRBV19 | TGTGCCAGTAGAAGGGTGGCGGCCATGAACACTGAAGCTTTCTTT | CASRRVAAMNTEAFF
- | TRBJ1-1 | few | 12 | TRBV29-1 | TGCAGCGTTGCGGGGGAGGTCACTGAAGCTTTCTTT | CSVAGEVTEAFF
- | TRBJ1-6 | - | 12 | TRBV2 | TGCGCAGTAAGGAAAGGAAGTTCACCCCTCCACTTT | CAVRKGSSPLHF
TRBD2 | TRBJ2-5 | - | 15 | TRBV27 | TGTGCCAGCAGTACTAGCGGGAGCCGAGGGGAGACCCAGTACTTC | CASSTSGSRGETQYF
- | TRBJ1-6 | - | 14 | TRBV7-3 | TGTGCCAGCAGTGCCGGGACCCCGTATTCACCCCTCCACTTT | CASSAGTPYSPLHF
- | TRBJ2-5 | - | 12 | TRBV18 | TGTGCCAGCTCACCACAACAAGAGACCCAGTACTTC | CASSPQQETQYF
- | TRBJ2-1 | - | 17 | TRBV7-3 | TGTGCCAGCAGCTTAAGCGGGGCCGCATTGGTCCACAATGAGCAGTTCTTC | CASSLSGAALVHNEQFF
- | TRBJ1-2 | - | 16 | TRBV19 | TGTGCCAGTAGTCCCCTAGTCGGGGGATCTTCCTATGGCTACACCTTC | CASSPLVGGSSYGYTF
- | TRBJ2-1 | once | 15 | TRBV28 | TGTGCCAGCAGACTTTTGCGGAGCTCCTACAATGAGCAGTTCTTC | CASRLLRSSYNEQFF
- | TRBJ2-5 | - | 14 | TRBV6-1 | TGTGCCAGCAGTGAAGACAGGGTTAGCGAGACCCAGTACTTC | CASSEDRVSETQYF
- | TRBJ2-4 | - | 19 | TRBV11-2 | TGTGCCAGCAGCTTAGGGCGGGGATGGACTGCCGAAAACAAAAACATTCAGTACTTC | CASSLGRGWTAENKNIQYF
TRBD2 | TRBJ2-7 | - | 17 | TRBV5-4 | TGTGCCAGCAGCTTGGTCCCTAGCGGGAGTATATCCTACGAGCAGTACTTC | CASSLVPSGSISYEQYF
TRBD2 | TRBJ2-3 | once | 15 | TRBV7-3 | TGTGCCAGCAGCTTAATCCTAGCGGGCACAGATACGCAGTATTTT | CASSLILAGTDTQYF
- | TRBJ1-3 | - | 16 | TRBV11-2 | TGTGCCAGCAGCTTAGGGCCGGGAGAATCTGGAAACACCATATATTTT | CASSLGPGESGNTIYF
- | TRBJ2-1 | - | 15 | TRBV6-5 | TGTGCCAGCAGTTACGGTTTGAGGTTGGGGGATGAGCAGTTCTTC | CASSYGLRLGDEQFF
- | TRBJ1-4 | - | 15 | TRBV12-5 | TGTGCTAGTGTAATATTGGAACAGGATAATGAAAAACTGTTTTTT | CASVILEQDNEKLFF
- | TRBJ2-1 | - | 13 | TRBV4-2 | TGTGCCAGCAGCCCTCCGGGTACCAATGAGCAGTTCTTC | CASSPPGTNEQFF
TRBD1 | TRBJ2-3 | - | 15 | TRBV18 | TGTGCCAGCTCACCATTCAGGGGGAGCACAGATACGCAGTATTTT | CASSPFRGSTDTQYF
- | TRBJ2-2 | - | 13 | TRBV28 | TGTGCCAGCAGTTTATTGAACACCGGGGAGCTGTTTTTT | CASSLLNTGELFF
- | TRBJ2-4 | once | 13 | TRBV2 | TGTGCCAGCAGTGAAGGACCCGGTGGGATTCAGTACTTC | CASSEGPGGIQYF
TRBD1 | TRBJ2-7 | - | 14 | TRBV11-2 | TGTGCCAGCAGCCGACAGGGGGCAGGGTACGAGCAGTACTTC | CASSRQGAGYEQYF
- | TRBJ2-1 | - | 16 | TRBV7-3 | TGTGCCAGCAGCTTAACCGGTAGCACTGCCTACAATGAGCAGTTCTTC | CASSLTGSTAYNEQFF
- | TRBJ2-7 | - | 15 | TRBV28 | TGTGCCAGCAGTTTCCCCGGGCCCTTAGGGTTCGAGCAGTACTTC | CASSFPGPLGFEQYF
- | TRBJ2-3 | - | 13 | TRBV11-2 | TGTGCCAGCAGGAACCCGAAAGGGACTACGCAGTATTTT | CASRNPKGTTQYF
- | TRBJ2-1 | - | 15 | TRBV7-2 | TGTGCCAGCAGCTTAGTAGGGAGCAGCACAAATGAGCAGTTCTTC | CASSLVGSSTNEQFF
TRBD1 | TRBJ1-2 | - | 15 | TRBV18 | TGTGCCAGCCGGTTTGGGACAGCCGCTAACTATGGCTACACCTTC | CASRFGTAANYGYTF
- | TRBJ2-7 | - | 15 | TRBV28 | TGTGCCAGCAGTAGTCACGGCGACTTAAGCTACGAGCAGTACTTC | CASSSHGDLSYEQYF
- | TRBJ1-1 | few | 11 | TRBV30 | TGTGCCTGGAGTATGGACACTGAAGCTTTCTTT | CAWSMDTEAFF
- | TRBJ1-4 | once | 16 | TRBV5-1 | TGCGCCAGCAGCTGGGAGCCGGGATATCTTAATGAAAAACTGTTTTTT | CASSWEPGYLNEKLFF
- | TRBJ1-3 | - | 14 | TRBV30 | TGTGCCTGGAGTTTGGGCGCCTCTGGAAACACCATATATTTT | CAWSLGASGNTIYF
TRBD2 | TRBJ2-5 | - | 18 | TRBV9 | TGTGCCAGCAGCTTTCGACTAGCGGGAGGGCCCTCGGGAGAGACCCAGTACTTC | CASSFRLAGGPSGETQYF
- | TRBJ1-2 | - | 11 | TRBV29-1 | TGCAGCGTTGAAATTAACTATGGCTACACCTTC | CSVEINYGYTF
- | TRBJ2-7 | - | 13 | TRBV6-1 | TGTGCCAGCAGAACTAGTGGATCCTACGAGCAGTACTTC | CASRTSGSYEQYF
TRBD1 | TRBJ2-5 | - | 14 | TRBV7-3 | TGTGCCAGCAGCTACGGACAGGGCCAAGAGACCCAGTACTTC | CASSYGQGQETQYF
- | TRBJ1-4 | once | 14 | TRBV30 | TGTGCCTGGAGTAAGGCAGGGCTTGGGGAAAAACTGTTTTTT | CAWSKAGLGEKLFF
- | TRBJ2-3 | - | 16 | TRBV9 | TGTGCCAGCAGCGGGCCCCGGGCGGGCTACACAGATACGCAGTATTTT | CASSGPRAGYTDTQYF
- | TRBJ1-2 | - | 12 | TRBV28 | TGTGCCAGCAGTTTAGAGTCTACGGGCTACACCTTC | CASSLESTGYTF
- | TRBJ2-3 | - | 15 | TRBV4-3 | TGCGCCAGCAGCCAAGTAGCGGCCTACACAGATACGCAGTATTTT | CASSQVAAYTDTQYF
- | TRBJ1-1 | few | 13 | TRBV2 | TGTGCCAGCAGTGAGTCGGGAGTTGTAAGAACTTTCTTT | CASSESGVVRTFF
- | TRBJ2-3 | - | 14 | TRBV7-3 | TGTGCCAGCAGCTTGAGAGGGGTCACAGATACGCAGTATTTT | CASSLRGVTDTQYF
- | TRBJ1-1 | - | 15 | TRBV5-1 | TGCGCCAGCAGCTTCTCCGGGACGGAGCTTGGGCGAGCTTTCTTT | CASSFSGTELGRAFF